This is a list of T cell receptor beta chains from one sample in a study of Ad26.COV2.S vaccination and SARS-CoV-2 variants. Only in-frame clones appear in the TCRdb table, and some are missing; sequencing was by immunoSEQ multiplex PCR. The data contain a few hundred thousand clones, 70% to 90% of them singletons. Source: peripheral blood, taken in a trial of Ad26.COV2.S vaccine versus placebo. All receptors come from a person between 18 and 65 years old who received the Ad26.COV2.S COVID-19 vaccine or a placebo. Each CDR3 is given with its conserved first and last residue. D genes are given only for firm matches. Clone size is not always given. Where it is, it says once, few, many or a class for expanded clones.

D gene | J gene | clone size | V gene | CDR3 protein | CDR3 DNA
- | TRBJ1-5 | - | TRBV6-2/TRBV6-3 | CASSYVGLRPQHF | TGTGCCAGCAGTTACGTCGGTTTGCGGCCCCAGCATTTT
- | TRBJ1-3 | - | TRBV6-4 | CANPLGAALSGIF | TGTGCCAACCCCCTCGGCGCCGCACTTTCCGGTATTTTT
- | TRBJ2-4 | - | TRBV24-1 | CATTGGGGNIQYF | TGTGCCACCACGGGGGGAGGGGGAAACATTCAGTACTTC
TRBD2 | TRBJ2-1 | - | TRBV24-1 | CATSDRGTSGSPHEQFF | TGTGCCACCAGTGATAGAGGGACTAGCGGGAGTCCCCATGAGCAGTTCTTC
TRBD1 | TRBJ2-1 | - | TRBV13 | CASSLPTGGNEQFF | TGTGCCAGCAGCCTGCCGACAGGGGGGAATGAGCAGTTCTTC
- | TRBJ1-5 | - | TRBV6-2/TRBV6-3 | CASSSGTPSNQPQHF | TGTGCCAGCAGTAGCGGGACACCGAGCAATCAGCCCCAGCATTTT
- | TRBJ1-1 | once | TRBV19 | CASSGRGVRTEAFF | TGTGCCAGTAGTGGCAGGGGAGTAAGGACTGAAGCTTTCTTT
TRBD1 | TRBJ2-2 | - | TRBV6-2/TRBV6-3 | CASSYFARGLSGELFF | TGTGCCAGCAGTTACTTTGCCAGGGGGCTTTCCGGGGAGCTGTTTTTT
- | TRBJ2-3 | - | TRBV19 | CASSGVVDTQYF | TGTGCCAGTTCTGGAGTGGTAGATACGCAGTATTTT
- | TRBJ2-1 | - | TRBV4-3 | CASSQDLIRSSYNEQFF | TGCGCCAGCAGCCAAGATCTTATACGGAGCTCCTACAATGAGCAGTTCTTC
- | TRBJ1-5 | - | TRBV19 | CASSMGTYSQHF | TGTGCCAGTAGTATGGGCACTTATTCCCAGCATTTT
- | TRBJ2-1 | - | TRBV9 | CASSVAGVGNEQFF | TGTGCCAGCAGCGTAGCGGGAGTGGGGAATGAGCAGTTCTTC
- | TRBJ1-6 | - | TRBV4-1 | CASSQDHLEGGESYNSPLHF | TGCGCCAGCAGCCAAGATCACCTCGAAGGGGGGGAATCCTATAATTCACCCCTCCACTTT
TRBD2 | TRBJ2-5 | - | TRBV5-4 | CASSLPPGLAGDETQYF | TGTGCCAGCAGCTTACCGCCGGGACTAGCGGGAGATGAGACCCAGTACTTC
TRBD1 | TRBJ1-5 | few | TRBV12-3/TRBV12-4 | CASSQGAQPQHF | TGTGCCAGCAGCCAGGGGGCTCAGCCCCAGCATTTT
TRBD2 | TRBJ2-7 | - | TRBV5-1 | CASSLRTSGGAVEQYF | TGCGCCAGCAGCTTGAGGACTAGCGGGGGGGCAGTCGAGCAGTACTTC
- | TRBJ1-1 | once | TRBV12-3/TRBV12-4 | CASSSSLGPEAFF | TGTGCCAGCAGTTCTAGTTTGGGCCCTGAAGCTTTCTTT
- | TRBJ1-1 | - | TRBV18 | CASSPRSGAGTEAFF | TGTGCCAGCTCACCACGTTCGGGGGCAGGCACTGAAGCTTTCTTT
- | TRBJ2-5 | - | TRBV9 | CASSVGHSDTQYF | TGTGCCAGCAGCGTAGGGCATTCGGACACCCAGTACTTC
TRBD2 | TRBJ2-1 | - | TRBV7-6 | CASSSSTPGLADYNEQFF | TGTGCCAGCAGCTCCTCTACTCCGGGACTAGCGGATTACAATGAGCAGTTCTTC
- | TRBJ1-5 | - | TRBV2 | CASSEEGSGVSQPQHF | TGTGCCAGCAGTGAAGAGGGGAGTGGTGTTTCGCAGCCCCAGCATTTT
- | TRBJ1-3 | - | TRBV19 | CASSPGGAYGNTIYF | TGTGCCAGTAGTCCCGGGGGCGCGTACGGAAACACCATATATTTT
TRBD1 | TRBJ1-4 | - | TRBV3-1/TRBV3-2 | CASSPSTGGAVEKLFF | TGTGCCAGCAGCCCGTCGACAGGGGGCGCCGTTGAAAAACTGTTTTTT
- | TRBJ2-3 | - | TRBV7-3 | CASSFLGGTDTQYF | TGTGCCAGCAGCTTCCTAGGGGGCACAGATACGCAGTATTTT
TRBD1 | TRBJ2-1 | few | TRBV6-4 | CASSEGTGDHNEQFF | TGTGCCAGCAGTGAAGGGACAGGGGACCACAATGAGCAGTTCTTC
- | TRBJ1-2 | - | TRBV21-1 | CASSKLEGYTF | TGTGCCAGCAGCAAATTGGAGGGCTACACCTTC
TRBD1 | TRBJ2-1 | once | TRBV4-1 | CASSEAPGTGVYEQFF | TGCGCCAGCAGCGAAGCCCCCGGGACAGGGGTCTATGAGCAGTTCTTC
TRBD1 | TRBJ1-4 | - | TRBV7-8 | CASSPRGTGKDEKLFF | TGTGCCAGCAGCCCCCGGGGGACAGGGAAAGATGAAAAACTGTTTTTT
- | TRBJ1-5 | - | TRBV6-1 | CASNEQGGNQPQHF | TGTGCCAGCAATGAACAGGGAGGAAATCAGCCCCAGCATTTT
- | TRBJ1-6 | - | TRBV12-3/TRBV12-4 | CASRSRNSPLHF | TGTGCCAGCAGGTCACGGAATTCACCCCTCCACTTT
- | TRBJ1-2 | once | TRBV5-1 | CASSLVTGGTYGYTF | TGCGCCAGCAGCTTGGTAACGGGGGGTACCTATGGCTACACCTTC
- | TRBJ1-1 | once | TRBV19 | CASRVWGTEAFF | TGTGCCAGTAGGGTTTGGGGGACTGAAGCTTTCTTT
- | TRBJ2-3 | - | TRBV12-3/TRBV12-4 | CASTGHILFRYF | TGTGCCAGCACGGGACACATACTCTTTCGGTATTTT